The 5 T cell receptor beta chains presented below share a single source sample, sequenced in a study of long-term antiretroviral therapy in people with HIV. Version v3.0 of the immunoSEQ assay was performed at survey level. Sequencing used immunoSEQ multiplex PCR; TCRdb keeps in-frame clones, though not all of them. The profile shows 13,000 to 15,000 clones, about 84% of them singletons. The material was unsorted PBMCs, obtained 1.8 years before starting antiretroviral therapy. The source is a woman aged 35 to 49 with HIV.

The chain recombines TRBV7-9 with TRBJ1-1; unclear D gene. V lost 1 base and J 11 bases, leaving 14 bases between the germline ends. Germline V gene lookup returns CDR1 SEHNR and CDR2 FQNEAQ (reference sequence). The CDR3 loop spans 13 amino acids. This CDR3 reads CASSLVQNLVAFF. In DNA, the CDR3 is TGTGCCAGCAGCTTAGTACAGAACCTTGTCGCTTTCTTT.

The chain links TRBV18 to TRBJ2-7, with 11 bases matching TRBD2. This CDR3 is built from 15 residues. Germline V gene lookup returns CDR1 KGHSH and CDR2 LQKENI. Trimming removed 6 bases from V and 1 base from J; junction bases left unmatched: 5. CDR3 DNA: TGTGCCAGCTCCCGCAGGACTAGCGGGTCCTACGAGCAGTACTTC. Its translation: CASSRRTSGSYEQYF.

The V gene is TRBV9, the J gene TRBJ2-2; 8 positions match TRBD2. Germline V gene sequence: CDR1 SGDLS, CDR2 YYNGEE. The CDR3 is made up of 17 amino acids. Unmatched junction bases numbered 7, after V lost 0 bases and J lost 3 bases. The CDR3 nucleotides read TGTGCCAGCAGCGTAGCTACGGGGGGGAGGTACACCGGGGAGCTGTTTTTT. Translating it yields CASSVATGGRYTGELFF.

This rearrangement joins TRBV6-5 to TRBJ1-2; TRBD1 matches 8 bases. After removal of 9 bases from V and 7 bases from J, the junction contained 7 bases not matched to a gene. CDR3 length: 12 residues. Germline CDR1 MNHEY, CDR2 SVGAGI. CDR3 residues: CASTRGQGGYTF. CDR3 nucleotide sequence: TGTGCCAGTACCAGGGGGCAAGGTGGCTACACCTTC.

The chain has TRBV5-6 and TRBJ2-3; TRBD2 might be the D (5 bases). CDR3 length: 15 amino acids. The ends were cut back, 5 bases at V and 6 bases at J, with 19 bases in the middle. The V gene's germline CDR1 is SGHDT and CDR2 YYEEEE. Here the CDR3 DNA reads TGTGCCAGCAGGCCACTCGCCGGTGGGGAGGATACGCAGTATTTT. This codes for CASRPLAGGEDTQYF.